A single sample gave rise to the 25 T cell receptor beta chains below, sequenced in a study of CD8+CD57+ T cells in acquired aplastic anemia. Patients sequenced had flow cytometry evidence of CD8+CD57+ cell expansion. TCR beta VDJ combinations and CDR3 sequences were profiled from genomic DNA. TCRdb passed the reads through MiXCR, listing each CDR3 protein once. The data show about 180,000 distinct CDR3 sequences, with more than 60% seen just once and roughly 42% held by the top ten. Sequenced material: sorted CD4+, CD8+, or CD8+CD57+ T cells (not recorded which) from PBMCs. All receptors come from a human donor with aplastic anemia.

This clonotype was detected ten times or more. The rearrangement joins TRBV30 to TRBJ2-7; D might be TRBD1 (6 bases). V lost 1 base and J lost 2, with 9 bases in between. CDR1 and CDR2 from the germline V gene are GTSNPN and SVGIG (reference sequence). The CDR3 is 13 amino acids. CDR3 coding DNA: TGTGCCTGGAGTGCGGACAGTCCCTACGAGCAGTACTTC. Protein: CAWSADSPYEQYF. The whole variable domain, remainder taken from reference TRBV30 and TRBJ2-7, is SQTIHQWPATLVQPVGSPLSLECTVEGTSNPNLYWYRQAAGRGLQLLFYSVGIGQISSEVPQNLSASRPQDRQFILSSKKLLLSDSGFYLCAWSADSPYEQYFGPGTRLTVT.

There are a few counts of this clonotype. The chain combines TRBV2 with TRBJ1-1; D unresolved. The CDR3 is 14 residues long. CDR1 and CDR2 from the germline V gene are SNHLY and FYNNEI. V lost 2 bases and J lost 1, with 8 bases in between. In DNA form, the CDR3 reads TGTGCCAGCAGTGAACGAGAAGCGAACACTGAAGCTTTCTTT. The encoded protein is CASSEREANTEAFF. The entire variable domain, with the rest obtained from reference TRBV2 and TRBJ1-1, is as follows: EPEVTQTPSHQVTQMGQEVILRCVPISNHLYFYWYRQILGQKVEFLVSFYNNEISEKSEIFDDQFSVERPDGSNFTLKIRSTKLEDSAMYFCASSEREANTEAFFGQGTRLTVV.

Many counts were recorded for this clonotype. Written as DNA, the CDR3 is TGTGCCAGTAGTGCGACAGGGTCGCATTTCTTT. Translation gives CASSATGSHFF. The chain couples TRBV19 to TRBJ1-1, with TRBD1 matching 7 bases. Germline CDR1 and CDR2: LNHDA and SQIVND (reference sequence). V lost 5 bases to trimming and J lost 13 bases; unmatched junction nucleotides: 7. This CDR3 is 11 amino acids long. Filled out from reference TRBV19 and TRBJ1-1, the complete variable domain reads DGGITQSPKYLFRKEGQNVTLSCEQNLNHDAMYWYRQDPGQGLRLIYYSQIVNDFQKGDIAEGYSVSREKKESFPLTVTSAQKNPTAFYLCASSATGSHFFGQGTRLTVV.

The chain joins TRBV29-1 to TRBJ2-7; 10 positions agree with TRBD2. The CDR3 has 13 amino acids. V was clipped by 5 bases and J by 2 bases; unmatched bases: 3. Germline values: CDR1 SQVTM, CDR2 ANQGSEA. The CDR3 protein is CSVSLAGAYEQYF. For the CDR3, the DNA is TGCAGCGTTTCCCTAGCGGGAGCCTACGAGCAGTACTTC.

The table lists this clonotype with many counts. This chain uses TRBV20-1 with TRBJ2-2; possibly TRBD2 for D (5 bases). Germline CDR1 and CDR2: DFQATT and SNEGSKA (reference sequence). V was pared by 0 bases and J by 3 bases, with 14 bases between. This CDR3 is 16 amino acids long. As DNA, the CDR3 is TGCAGTGCTAGAGATGCGGCCGGGGTCTACACCGGGGAGCTGTTTTTT. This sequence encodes CSARDAAGVYTGELFF.

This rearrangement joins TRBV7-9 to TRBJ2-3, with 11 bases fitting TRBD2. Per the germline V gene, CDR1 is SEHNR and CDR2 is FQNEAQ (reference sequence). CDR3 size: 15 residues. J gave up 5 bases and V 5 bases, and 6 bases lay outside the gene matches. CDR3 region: CASSAGLAGGDTQYF. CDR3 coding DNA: TGTGCCAGCAGCGCAGGACTAGCGGGTGGAGATACGCAGTATTTT.

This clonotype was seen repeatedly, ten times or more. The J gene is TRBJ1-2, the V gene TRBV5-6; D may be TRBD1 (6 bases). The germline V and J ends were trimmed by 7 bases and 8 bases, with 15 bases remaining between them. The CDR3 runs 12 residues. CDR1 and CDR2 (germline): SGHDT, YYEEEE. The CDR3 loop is CASVFQRGGYTF. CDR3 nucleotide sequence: TGTGCCAGCGTCTTCCAAAGGGGGGGCTACACCTTC.

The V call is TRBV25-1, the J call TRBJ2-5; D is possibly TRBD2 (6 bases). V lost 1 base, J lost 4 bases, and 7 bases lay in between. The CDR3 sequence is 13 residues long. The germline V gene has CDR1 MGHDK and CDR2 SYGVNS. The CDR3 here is CASSEWGVETQYF. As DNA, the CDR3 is TGTGCCAGCAGTGAATGGGGGGTAGAGACCCAGTACTTC.

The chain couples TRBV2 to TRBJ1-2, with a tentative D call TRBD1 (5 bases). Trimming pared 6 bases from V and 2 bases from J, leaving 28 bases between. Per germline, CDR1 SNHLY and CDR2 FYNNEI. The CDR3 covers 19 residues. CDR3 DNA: TGTGCCAGCAGCCGACCGGGCGCGAACACCGGGGGGACCAACTATGGCTACACCTTC. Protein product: CASSRPGANTGGTNYGYTF. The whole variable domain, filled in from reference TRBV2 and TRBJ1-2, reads EPEVTQTPSHQVTQMGQEVILRCVPISNHLYFYWYRQILGQKVEFLVSFYNNEISEKSEIFDDQFSVERPDGSNFTLKIRSTKLEDSAMYFCASSRPGANTGGTNYGYTFGSGTRLTVV.

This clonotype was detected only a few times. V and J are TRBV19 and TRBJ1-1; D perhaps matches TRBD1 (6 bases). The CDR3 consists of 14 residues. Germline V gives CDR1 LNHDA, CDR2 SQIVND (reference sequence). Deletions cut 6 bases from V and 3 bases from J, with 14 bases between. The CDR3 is CASSPNREDTEAFF. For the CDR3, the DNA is TGTGCCAGTAGCCCGAACAGGGAAGACACTGAAGCTTTCTTT.

DNA of the CDR3: TGTGCCATCAGACAGAAAATGAACACTGAAGCTTTCTTT. Translation gives CAIRQKMNTEAFF. This chain connects TRBV10-3 to TRBJ1-1; D gene uncertain. The CDR3 is 13 amino acids. The germline V and J ends were trimmed by 6 bases and 0 bases, with 8 bases remaining between them. In germline, CDR1 is ENHRY, CDR2 SYGVKD.

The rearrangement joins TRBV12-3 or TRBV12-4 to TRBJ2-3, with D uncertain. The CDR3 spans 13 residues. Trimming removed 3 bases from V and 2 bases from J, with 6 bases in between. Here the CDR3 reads CASSFVPTDTQYF. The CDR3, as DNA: TGTGCCAGCAGTTTCGTCCCCACAGATACGCAGTATTTT.

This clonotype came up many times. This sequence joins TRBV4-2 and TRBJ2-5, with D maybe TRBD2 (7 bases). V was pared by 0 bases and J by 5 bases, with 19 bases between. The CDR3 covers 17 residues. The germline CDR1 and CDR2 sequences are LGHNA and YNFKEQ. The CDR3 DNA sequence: TGTGCCAGCAGCCAAGAGGGGCCGGGGGGCCGTGTGGAGACCCAGTACTTC. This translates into CASSQEGPGGRVETQYF.

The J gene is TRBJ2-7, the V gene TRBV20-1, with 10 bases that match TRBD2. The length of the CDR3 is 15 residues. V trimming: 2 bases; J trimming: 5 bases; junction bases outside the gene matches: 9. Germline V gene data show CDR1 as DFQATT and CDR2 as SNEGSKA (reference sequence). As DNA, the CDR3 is TGCAGTGCTAGAAGAGCTAGCGGGAGATCCGACGAGCAGTACTTC. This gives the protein CSARRASGRSDEQYF.

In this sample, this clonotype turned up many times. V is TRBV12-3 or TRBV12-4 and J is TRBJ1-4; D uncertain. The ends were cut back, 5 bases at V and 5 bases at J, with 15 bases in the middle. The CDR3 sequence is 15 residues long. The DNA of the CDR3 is TGTGCCAGCAGTCCCAAGGACGGCCCAAATGAAAAACTGTTTTTT. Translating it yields CASSPKDGPNEKLFF.

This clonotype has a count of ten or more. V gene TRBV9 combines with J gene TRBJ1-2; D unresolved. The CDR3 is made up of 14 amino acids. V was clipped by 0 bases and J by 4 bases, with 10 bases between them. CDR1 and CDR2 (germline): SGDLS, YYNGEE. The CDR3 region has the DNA TGTGCCAGCAGCGTAGGTGGTGGCGGCTATGGCTACACCTTC. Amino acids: CASSVGGGGYGYTF.

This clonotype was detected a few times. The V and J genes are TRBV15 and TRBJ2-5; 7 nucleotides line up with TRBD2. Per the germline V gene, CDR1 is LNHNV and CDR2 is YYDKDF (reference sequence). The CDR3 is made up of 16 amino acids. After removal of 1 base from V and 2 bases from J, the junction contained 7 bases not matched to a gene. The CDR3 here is CATSRGSSGVQETQYF. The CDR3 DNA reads TGTGCCACCAGCAGAGGTTCTAGCGGAGTGCAAGAGACCCAGTACTTC. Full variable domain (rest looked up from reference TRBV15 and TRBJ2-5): DAMVIQNPRYQVTQFGKPVTLSCSQTLNHNVMYWYQQKSSQAPKLLFHYYDKDFNNEADTPDNFQSRRPNTSFCFLDIRSPGLGDTAMYLCATSRGSSGVQETQYFGPGTRLLVL.

CDR3 protein: CASSGLIETQYF. DNA for the CDR3: TGTGCCAGCAGCGGACTCATTGAGACCCAGTACTTC. The V and J genes are TRBV25-1 and TRBJ2-5; tentatively, D is TRBD2 (5 bases). This CDR3 is 12 amino acids long. Germline assignment: CDR1 MGHDK and CDR2 SYGVNS. Trimming shortened V by 6 bases and J by 5 bases, and 10 bases separated the two germline ends.

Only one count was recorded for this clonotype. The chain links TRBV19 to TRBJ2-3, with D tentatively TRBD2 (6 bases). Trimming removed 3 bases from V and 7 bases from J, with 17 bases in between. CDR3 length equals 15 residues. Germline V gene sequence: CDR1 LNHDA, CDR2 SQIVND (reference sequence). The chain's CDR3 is CASSMEGLSIYTQYF. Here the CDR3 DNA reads TGTGCCAGTAGTATGGAGGGACTTAGCATATATACGCAGTATTTT. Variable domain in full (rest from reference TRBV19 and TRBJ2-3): DGGITQSPKYLFRKEGQNVTLSCEQNLNHDAMYWYRQDPGQGLRLIYYSQIVNDFQKGDIAEGYSVSREKKESFPLTVTSAQKNPTAFYLCASSMEGLSIYTQYFGPGTRLTVL.

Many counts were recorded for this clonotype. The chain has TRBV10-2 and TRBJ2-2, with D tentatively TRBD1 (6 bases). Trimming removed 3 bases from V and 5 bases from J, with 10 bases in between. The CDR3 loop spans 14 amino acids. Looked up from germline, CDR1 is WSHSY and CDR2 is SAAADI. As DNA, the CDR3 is TGCGCCAGCAGTGACAGGGGAATAACCGGGGAGCTGTTTTTT. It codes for CASSDRGITGELFF.

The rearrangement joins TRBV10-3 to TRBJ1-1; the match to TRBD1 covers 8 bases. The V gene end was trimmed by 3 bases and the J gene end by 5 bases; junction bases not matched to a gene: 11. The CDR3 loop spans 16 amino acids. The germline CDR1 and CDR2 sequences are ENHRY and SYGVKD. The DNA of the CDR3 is TGTGCCATCAGTGAACAACAGGGGGGAGGGGAAACTGAAGCTTTCTTT. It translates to CAISEQQGGGETEAFF.

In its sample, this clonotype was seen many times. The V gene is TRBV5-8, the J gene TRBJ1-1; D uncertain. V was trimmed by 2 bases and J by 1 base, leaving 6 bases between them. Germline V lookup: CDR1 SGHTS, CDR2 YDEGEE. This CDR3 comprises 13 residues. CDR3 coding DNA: TGTGCCAGCAGCTTAGAGGGGAACACTGAAGCTTTCTTT. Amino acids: CASSLEGNTEAFF.

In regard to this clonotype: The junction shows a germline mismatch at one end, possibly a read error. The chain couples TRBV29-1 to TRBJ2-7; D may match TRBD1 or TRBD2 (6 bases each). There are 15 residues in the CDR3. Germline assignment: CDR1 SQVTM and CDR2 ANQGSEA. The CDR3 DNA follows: TGCAGCGTTGAAGTTAGGGGGGTCTCATCCTGCGAGCAGTACTTC. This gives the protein CSVEVRGVSSCEQYF.

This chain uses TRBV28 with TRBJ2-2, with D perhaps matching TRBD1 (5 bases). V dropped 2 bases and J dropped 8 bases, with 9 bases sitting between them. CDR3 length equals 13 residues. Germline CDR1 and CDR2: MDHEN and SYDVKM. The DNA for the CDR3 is TGTGCCAGCAGTTTAGTCAGGGAAGGGGAGCTGTTTTTT. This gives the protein CASSLVREGELFF.

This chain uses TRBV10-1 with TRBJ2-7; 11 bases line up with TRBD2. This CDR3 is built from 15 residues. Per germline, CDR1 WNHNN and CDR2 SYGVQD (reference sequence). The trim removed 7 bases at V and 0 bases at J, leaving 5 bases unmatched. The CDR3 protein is CASNGLAGRSYEQYF. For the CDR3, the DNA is TGCGCCAGCAACGGACTAGCGGGCCGCTCCTACGAGCAGTACTTC.